This TCR beta chain appears in the sequencing data of a study of Ad26.COV2.S vaccination and SARS-CoV-2 variants. Study results and caveats: Breadth and depth estimates from TCRs may understate total T cell responses. Breadth measured for non-spike TCRs was similar across vaccine and placebo recipients.

Assay used: immunoSEQ multiplex PCR; TCRdb lists only in-frame clones, some missing. This table has 300,000 to 450,000 clones, about 90% appearing once. CDR1 is SEHNR, CDR2 FQNEAQ, per germline (reference sequence). The CDR3 extends over 16 amino acids. Deletions cut 5 bases from V and 1 base from J, with 17 bases between. For this clone: Antigen specificity is unknown.

Sample: peripheral blood, taken after recovery from COVID-19. This rearrangement joins TRBV7-9 to TRBJ1-1; possible D gene TRBD1, 6 bases. The clonotype was recovered from a human donor who had recovered from COVID-19. CDR3: CASSPWRGRGNTEAFF. In DNA form, the CDR3 reads TGTGCCAGCAGCCCTTGGAGGGGCAGGGGGAACACTGAAGCTTTCTTT.